The T cell receptor beta chain described here comes from a study of tumor-infiltrating lymphocytes in primary liver carcinoma. Whole-study findings and limits: Whereas tumor region pairs overlapped more, tumor-adjacent and tumor-blood pairs overlapped less. Tumor specimens were characterized by a significantly higher top-250-clone fraction than blood (p = 0.039).

The table lists this clonotype with many counts. Its specificity is not known. Co-extracted RNA and DNA came from about 19-30 mg of unsorted bulk tissue. cDNA specific to TCR beta was made from around 450 ng of total RNA, with a constant-region primer employed for priming. Libraries of TCR beta came from three nested multiplex PCR rounds with slightly modified ARM-PCR. From the multiplex PCR reads, TCRdb called clonotypes with MiXCR, one entry per CDR3 protein. Among roughly 120,000 distinct CDR3 sequences listed, 64% were seen once. The TCR was taken from a woman aged 60 to 75 with primary liver carcinoma and hepatitis B virus infection. Sequenced material: liver tumor tissue from sampling region 3. Subset: tumor region T3, left-lateral pole.

CDR3 region: CASRHPGLAGYKNIQYF. In DNA, the CDR3 is TGTGCCAGCAGACACCCGGGACTAGCGGGATACAAAAACATTCAGTACTTC. The chain employs TRBV6-2 or TRBV6-3 and TRBJ2-4, with TRBD2 identical over 13 bases. Germline V CDR1 and CDR2: MNHEY, SVGEGT. With V trimmed by 6 bases and J by 3 bases, 8 bases remained unmatched. This CDR3 has 17 amino acids.